The T cell receptor beta chain under discussion was sequenced for a study of beta chain features in type 1 diabetes. In germline, CDR1 is SGHTA, CDR2 FQGNSA. V shed 5 bases and J shed 5 bases, with 16 bases lying between them. The CDR3 spans 15 residues. The study's findings and limits: Naive, central memory and Treg TCRB repertoires appeared more alike in patients than in healthy donors.

The whole isolated RNA underwent reverse transcription, so sequencing captured expressed TCRB transcripts. Measured with immunoSEQ multiplex PCR; TCRdb has only the in-frame clones, and not every one. The sample records just under 150,000 clones, about 9.4% being singletons. This clone was picked up a small number of times. Antigen: not known. The TCR sequence derives from a man between 18 and 35 years old in good health. Sequenced input: naive CD4+ T cells from blood. This rearrangement joins TRBV7-2 to TRBJ2-1; D might be TRBD2 (6 bases). The CDR3 DNA reads TGTGCCAGCAGCCCCCCGGGACTGCGGGACAATGAGCAGTTCTTC. It specifies CASSPPGLRDNEQFF.